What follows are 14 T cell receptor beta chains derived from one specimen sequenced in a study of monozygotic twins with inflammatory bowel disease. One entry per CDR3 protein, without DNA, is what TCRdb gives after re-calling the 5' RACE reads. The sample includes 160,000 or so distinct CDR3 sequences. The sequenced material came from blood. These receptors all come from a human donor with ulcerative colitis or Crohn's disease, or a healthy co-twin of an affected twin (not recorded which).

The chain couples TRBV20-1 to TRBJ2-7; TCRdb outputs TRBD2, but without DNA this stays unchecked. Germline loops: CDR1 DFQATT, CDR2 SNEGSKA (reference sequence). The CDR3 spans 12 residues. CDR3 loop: CSAFGTSREQYF.

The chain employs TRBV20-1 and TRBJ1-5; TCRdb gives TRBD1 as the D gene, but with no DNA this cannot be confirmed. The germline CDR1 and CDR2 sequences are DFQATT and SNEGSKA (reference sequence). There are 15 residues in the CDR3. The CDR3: CSAVQGGDSNQPQHF.

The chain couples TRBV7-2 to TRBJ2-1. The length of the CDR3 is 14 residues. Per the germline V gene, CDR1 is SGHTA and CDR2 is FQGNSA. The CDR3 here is CASSLVTTADEQFF.

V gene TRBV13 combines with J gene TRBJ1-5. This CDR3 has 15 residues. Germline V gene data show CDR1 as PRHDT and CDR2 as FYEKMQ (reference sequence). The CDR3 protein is CASSFRQYSNQPQHF.

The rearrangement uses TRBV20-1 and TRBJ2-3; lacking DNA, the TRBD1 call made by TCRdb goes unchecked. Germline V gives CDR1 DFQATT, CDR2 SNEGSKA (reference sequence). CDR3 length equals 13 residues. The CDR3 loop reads CSARGGVGDTQYF.

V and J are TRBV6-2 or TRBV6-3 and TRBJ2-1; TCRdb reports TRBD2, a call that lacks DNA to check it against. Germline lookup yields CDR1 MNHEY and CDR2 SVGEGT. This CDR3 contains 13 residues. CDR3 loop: CASRGGRAGEQFF.

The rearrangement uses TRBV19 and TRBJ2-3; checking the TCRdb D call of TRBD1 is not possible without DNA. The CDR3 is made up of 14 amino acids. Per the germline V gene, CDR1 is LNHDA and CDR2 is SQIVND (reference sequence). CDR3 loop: CASSPRTASDTQYF.

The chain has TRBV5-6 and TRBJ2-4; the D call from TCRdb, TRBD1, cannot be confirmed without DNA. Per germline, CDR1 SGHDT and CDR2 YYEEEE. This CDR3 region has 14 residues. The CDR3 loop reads CASSLRDSKNMQYF. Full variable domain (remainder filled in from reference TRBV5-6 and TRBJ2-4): DAGVTQSPTHLIKTRGQQVTLRCSPKSGHDTVSWYQQALGQGPQFIFQYYEEEERQRGNFPDRFSGHQFPNYSSELNVNALLLGDSALYLCASSLRDSKNMQYFGAGTRLSVL.

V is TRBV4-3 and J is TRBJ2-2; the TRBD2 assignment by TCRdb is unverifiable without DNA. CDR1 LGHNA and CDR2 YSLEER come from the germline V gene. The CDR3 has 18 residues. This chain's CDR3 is CASSLLGGLAYDTGELFF.

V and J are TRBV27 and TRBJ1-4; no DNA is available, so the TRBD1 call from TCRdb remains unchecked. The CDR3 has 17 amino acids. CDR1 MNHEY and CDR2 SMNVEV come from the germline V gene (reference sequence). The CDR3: CASRMWTGKGTNEKLFF.

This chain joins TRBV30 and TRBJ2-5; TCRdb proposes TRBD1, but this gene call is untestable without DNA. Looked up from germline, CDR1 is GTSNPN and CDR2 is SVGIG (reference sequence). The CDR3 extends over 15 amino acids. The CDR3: CAWSGGQVGGETQYF.

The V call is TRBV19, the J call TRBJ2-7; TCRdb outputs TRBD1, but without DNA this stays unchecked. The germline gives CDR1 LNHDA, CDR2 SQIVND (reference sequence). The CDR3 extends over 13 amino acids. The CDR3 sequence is CASRDRGLYEQYF. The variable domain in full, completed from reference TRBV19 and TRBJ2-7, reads DGGITQSPKYLFRKEGQNVTLSCEQNLNHDAMYWYRQDPGQGLRLIYYSQIVNDFQKGDIAEGYSVSREKKESFPLTVTSAQKNPTAFYLCASRDRGLYEQYFGPGTRLTVT.

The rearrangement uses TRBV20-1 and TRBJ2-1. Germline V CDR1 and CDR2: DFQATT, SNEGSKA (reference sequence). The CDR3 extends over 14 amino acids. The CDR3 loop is CSARTQSSYNEQFF.

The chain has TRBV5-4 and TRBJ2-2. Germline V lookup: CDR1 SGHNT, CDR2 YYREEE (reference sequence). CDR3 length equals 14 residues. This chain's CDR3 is CASSLEDETGELFF. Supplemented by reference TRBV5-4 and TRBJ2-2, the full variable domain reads ETGVTQSPTHLIKTRGQQVTLRCSSQSGHNTVSWYQQALGQGPQFIFQYYREEENGRGNFPPRFSGLQFPNYSSELNVNALELDDSALYLCASSLEDETGELFFGEGSRLTVL.